The source of this TCR beta chain is a study of patients and donors after allogeneic stem cell transplantation. MiXCR was run by TCRdb on the RT-PCR reads, yielding one entry per CDR3 protein. The sample lists roughly 960,000 distinct CDR3 sequences, under 20% occurring once. Germline V gene lookup returns CDR1 SEHNR and CDR2 FQNEAQ (reference sequence). J lost 3 bases, V lost 5 bases, and 6 bases had no gene match. CDR3 length: 16 amino acids. The TCR sequence derives from a human donor who was either an allogeneic HSCT recipient or a stem cell or donor lymphocyte infusion donor (not recorded which). It is not recorded whose cells these are; they may come from a transplant donor. The chain links TRBV7-9 to TRBJ2-2; TRBD2 agrees at 10 bases. The sample was blood, either unsorted or a sorted T cell fraction (not recorded which). This chain's CDR3 is CASSPPGLADTGELFF. DNA of the CDR3: TGTGCCAGCAGCCCTCCTGGACTAGCGGACACCGGGGAGCTGTTTTTT.